Listed here are 13 T cell receptor beta chains from one sample, sequenced in a study of Ad26.COV2.S vaccination and SARS-CoV-2 variants. Sample treatment: around 19 received Ad26.COV2.S at low or high dose, single or two shots; 5 received placebo; per-sample allocation not given. Sample collection was performed on day 63 after the first vaccine or placebo injection. Here immunoSEQ multiplex PCR was the method, and the copy in TCRdb shows in-frame clones only, minus some. The data contain 430,000 or so clones, 89% of them singletons. The sample consisted of peripheral blood, taken in a trial of Ad26.COV2.S vaccine versus placebo. Receptors originate from a person between 18 and 60 years old who received the Ad26.COV2.S COVID-19 vaccine or a placebo.

The gene calls are TRBV29-1 and TRBJ1-1, with unresolved D. The germline CDR1 and CDR2 sequences are SQVTM and ANQGSEA. This CDR3 has 13 amino acids. The germline V and J ends were trimmed by 7 bases and 1 base, with 13 bases remaining between them. CDR3 amino acids: CSGGKVGNTEAFF. For the CDR3, the DNA is TGCAGCGGGGGAAAAGTAGGGAACACTGAAGCTTTCTTT.

The chain combines TRBV20-1 with TRBJ1-1; D remains ambiguous. Germline CDR1 and CDR2: DFQATT and SNEGSKA (reference sequence). V lost 2 bases, J lost 6 bases, and 7 bases lay in between. This CDR3 has 11 amino acids. In DNA form, the CDR3 reads TGCAGTGCTAGAAGCTGGTCTGAAGCTTTCTTT. Amino acids: CSARSWSEAFF.

V gene TRBV11-2 combines with J gene TRBJ2-4; unclear D gene. Germline assignment: CDR1 SGHAT and CDR2 FQNNGV. V lost 5 bases, J lost 1 base, and 15 bases lay in between. The CDR3 is 16 residues long. CDR3 DNA: TGTGCCAGCAGCCCCCGACACGCACCGGCCAAAAACATTCAGTACTTC. Translating gives CASSPRHAPAKNIQYF.

The chain has TRBV25-1 and TRBJ2-7, with D uncertain. V lost 3 bases and J 1 base, leaving 7 bases between the germline ends. Germline assignment: CDR1 MGHDK and CDR2 SYGVNS. This CDR3 spans 13 amino acids. For the CDR3, the DNA is TGTGCCAGCAGTGATACCAGATCCTACGAGCAGTACGTC. Residues: CASSDTRSYEQYV.

The rearrangement links TRBV5-1 to TRBJ2-1, with 9 bases aligning to TRBD2. Germline CDR1 reads SGHRS; CDR2 reads YFSETQ. The V and J ends lost 4 bases and 7 bases, in that order; junction bases with no gene match: 6. The CDR3 extends over 14 amino acids. The chain's CDR3 is CASSHGLARNEQFF. The CDR3 coding sequence is TGCGCCAGCAGCCATGGACTAGCGCGGAATGAGCAGTTCTTC.

V usage is TRBV5-1 and J usage is TRBJ2-6; D is possibly TRBD1 or TRBD2 (5 bases each). CDR3 length equals 17 residues. Trimming took 4 bases from V and 0 from J, leaving 14 bases between them. Germline V gene sequence: CDR1 SGHRS, CDR2 YFSETQ. The CDR3 reads CASSVVYGASGANVLTF. The CDR3, as DNA: TGCGCCAGCAGCGTAGTGTACGGGGCCTCTGGGGCCAACGTCCTGACTTTC.

The chain employs TRBV6-2 or TRBV6-3 and TRBJ2-5; 7 bases line up with TRBD2. Per the germline V gene, CDR1 is MNHEY and CDR2 is SVGEGT. V lost 5 bases, J lost 5 bases, and 2 bases stayed unmatched. CDR3 length equals 12 residues. As DNA, the CDR3 is TGTGCCAGCAGTCGGCGGGAGGAGACCCAGTACTTC. It codes for CASSRREETQYF.

This chain uses TRBV9 with TRBJ1-1, with 7 bases that match TRBD1. Germline V gene lookup returns CDR1 SGDLS and CDR2 YYNGEE. The CDR3 totals 14 residues. With V trimmed by 0 bases and J by 5 bases, 4 bases remained unmatched. CDR3 sequence: CASSVANRGTEAFF. CDR3 DNA sequence: TGTGCCAGCAGCGTAGCGAACAGGGGTACTGAAGCTTTCTTT.

V usage is TRBV27 and J usage is TRBJ2-2; D gene ambiguous. CDR3 length: 13 amino acids. V dropped 5 bases and J dropped 7 bases, with 11 bases sitting between them. Germline CDR1 reads MNHEY; CDR2 reads SMNVEV (reference sequence). CDR3: CASSPMSVGELFF. The CDR3 DNA is TGTGCCAGCAGTCCTATGTCCGTCGGGGAGCTGTTTTTT.

This chain connects TRBV28 to TRBJ2-6, with TRBD1 as a possible D gene (5 bases). The V end was cut by 6 bases, the J end by 0 bases, with 18 bases between. CDR1 is MDHEN, CDR2 SYDVKM, per germline. The CDR3 is 18 amino acids. The CDR3 DNA reads as TGTGCCAGCAGCAGGGCAGGTCTTATCCTCTCTGGGGCCAACGTCCTGACTTTC. Translated, it gives CASSRAGLILSGANVLTF.

This chain uses TRBV2 with TRBJ2-7; D is tentatively TRBD1 or TRBD2 (5 bases each). The CDR3 consists of 14 residues. Germline V gene lookup returns CDR1 SNHLY and CDR2 FYNNEI. The germline V and J ends were trimmed by 8 bases and 3 bases, with 17 bases remaining between them. The CDR3 DNA reads as TGTGCCAGCGTACCCCGGGACGGATACTACGAGCAGTACTTC. It specifies CASVPRDGYYEQYF. The full variable domain, in which reference TRBV2 and TRBJ2-7 provide the parts outside the CDR3, is EPEVTQTPSHQVTQMGQEVILRCVPISNHLYFYWYRQILGQKVEFLVSFYNNEISEKSEIFDDQFSVERPDGSNFTLKIRSTKLEDSAMYFCASVPRDGYYEQYFGPGTRLTVT.

This chain joins TRBV5-4 and TRBJ2-1; 8 bases line up with TRBD2. The CDR3 loop spans 15 amino acids. Germline V gene data show CDR1 as SGHNT and CDR2 as YYREEE (reference sequence). V lost 4 bases, J lost 3 bases, and 6 bases stayed unmatched. CDR3 DNA: TGTGCCAGCAGCCGTACTAGCGGAGGCTACAATGAGCAGTTCTTC. Encoded protein: CASSRTSGGYNEQFF.

The CDR3 loop is CASSPGLGSYTQYF. In DNA, the CDR3 is TGTGCCAGCAGTCCGGGACTAGGCTCCTATACGCAGTATTTT. This chain connects TRBV27 to TRBJ2-3; 8 bases fit TRBD2. From germline, CDR1 is MNHEY and CDR2 SMNVEV (reference sequence). Germline trimming cut 5 bases from V and 7 bases from J; bases unmatched to any gene: 8. The CDR3 is 14 amino acids.